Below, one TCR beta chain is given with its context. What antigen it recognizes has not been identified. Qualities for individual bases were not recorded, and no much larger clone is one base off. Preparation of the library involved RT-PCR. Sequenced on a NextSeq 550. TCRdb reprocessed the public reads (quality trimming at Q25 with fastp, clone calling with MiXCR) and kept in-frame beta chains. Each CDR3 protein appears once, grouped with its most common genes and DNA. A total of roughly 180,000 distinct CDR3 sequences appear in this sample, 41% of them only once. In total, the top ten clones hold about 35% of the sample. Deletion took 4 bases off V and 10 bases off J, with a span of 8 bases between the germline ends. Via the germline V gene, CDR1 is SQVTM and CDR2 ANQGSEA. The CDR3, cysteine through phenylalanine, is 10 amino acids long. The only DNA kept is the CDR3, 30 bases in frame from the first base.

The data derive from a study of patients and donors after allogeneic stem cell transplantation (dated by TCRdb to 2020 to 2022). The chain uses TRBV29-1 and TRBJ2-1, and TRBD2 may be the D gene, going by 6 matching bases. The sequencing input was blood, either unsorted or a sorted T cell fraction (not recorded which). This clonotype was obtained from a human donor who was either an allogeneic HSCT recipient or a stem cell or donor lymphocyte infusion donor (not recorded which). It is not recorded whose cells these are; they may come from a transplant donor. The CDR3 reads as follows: CSVGGDEQFF. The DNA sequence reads TGCAGCGTTGGCGGGGACGAGCAGTTCTTC.